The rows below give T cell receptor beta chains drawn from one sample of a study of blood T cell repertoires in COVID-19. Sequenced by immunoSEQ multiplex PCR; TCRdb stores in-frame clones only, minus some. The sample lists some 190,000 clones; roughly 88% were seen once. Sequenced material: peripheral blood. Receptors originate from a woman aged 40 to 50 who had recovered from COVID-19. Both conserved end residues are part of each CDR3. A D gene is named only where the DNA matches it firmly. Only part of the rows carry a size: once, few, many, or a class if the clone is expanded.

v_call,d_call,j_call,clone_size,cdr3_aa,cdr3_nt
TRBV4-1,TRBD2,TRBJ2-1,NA,CASSQDDGSGRATFYEQFF,TGCGCCAGCAGCCAAGATGACGGTAGCGGGAGGGCCACATTCTATGAGCAGTTCTTC
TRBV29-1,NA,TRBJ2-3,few,CSVGQSTDTQYF,TGCAGCGTTGGACAGAGCACAGATACGCAGTATTTT
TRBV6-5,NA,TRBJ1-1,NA,CASSYDRSGVVGFF,TGTGCCAGCAGTTACGACAGATCCGGAGTGGTCGGTTTCTTT
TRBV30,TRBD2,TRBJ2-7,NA,CAWSPLRGIYEQYF,TGTGCCTGGAGCCCCTTGCGGGGGATCTACGAGCAGTACTTC
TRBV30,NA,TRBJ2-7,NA,CAWNRGNNEQYF,TGTGCCTGGAATCGGGGGAACAACGAGCAGTACTTC
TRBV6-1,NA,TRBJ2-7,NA,CASALSTSSYEQYF,TGTGCCAGCGCCCTTTCCACGAGCTCCTACGAGCAGTACTTC
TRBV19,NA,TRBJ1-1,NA,CASSRPEVTEAFF,TGTGCCAGTAGCCGCCCTGAGGTAACTGAAGCTTTCTTT
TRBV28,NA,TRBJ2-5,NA,CASSLSNQETQYF,TGTGCCAGCAGTTTAAGCAACCAAGAGACCCAGTACTTC
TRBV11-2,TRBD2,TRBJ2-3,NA,CASSLGPSGSRADTQYF,TGTGCCAGCAGCTTAGGGCCTAGCGGGAGTCGGGCAGATACGCAGTATTTT
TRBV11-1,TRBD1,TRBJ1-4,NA,CASSRDRGGVDEKLFF,TGTGCCAGCTCCCGGGACAGGGGCGGCGTCGACGAAAAACTGTTTTTT
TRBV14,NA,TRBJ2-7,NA,CASSQDTTDPQQYF,TGTGCCAGCAGCCAAGATACGACAGACCCCCAGCAGTACTTC
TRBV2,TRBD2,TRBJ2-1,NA,CASSPTSASYNEQFF,TGTGCCAGCAGTCCTACTAGCGCCTCCTACAATGAGCAGTTCTTC
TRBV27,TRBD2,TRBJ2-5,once,CASSIGTSGRETQYF,TGTGCCAGCAGTATTGGGACTAGCGGGAGAGAGACCCAGTACTTC
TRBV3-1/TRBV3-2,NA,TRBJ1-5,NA,CASSLASQPQHF,TGTGCCAGCAGCCTAGCGTCCCAGCCCCAGCATTTT
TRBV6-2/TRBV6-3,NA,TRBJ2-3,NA,CASSYSTGHPRTDTQYF,TGTGCCAGCAGTTATTCGACAGGCCATCCCCGCACAGATACGCAGTATTTT
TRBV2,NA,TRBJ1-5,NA,CASSVQGDQPQHF,TGTGCCAGCAGTGTACAGGGTGATCAGCCCCAGCATTTT
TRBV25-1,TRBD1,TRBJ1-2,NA,CASSLGGDYGYTF,TGTGCCAGCAGCTTAGGGGGCGACTATGGCTACACCTTC
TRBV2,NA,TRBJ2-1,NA,CASSFGYNEQFF,TGTGCCAGCAGTTTCGGTTACAATGAGCAGTTCTTC
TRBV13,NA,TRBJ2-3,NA,CASSLRGGSTDTQYF,TGTGCCAGCAGCCTCCGGGGTGGGAGCACAGATACGCAGTATTTT
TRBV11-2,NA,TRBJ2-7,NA,CASSFQGSYEQYF,TGTGCCAGCAGCTTTCAGGGCTCCTACGAGCAGTACTTC
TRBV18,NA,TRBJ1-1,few,CASSPNIHENTEAFF,TGTGCCAGCTCACCAAACATCCACGAGAACACTGAAGCTTTCTTT
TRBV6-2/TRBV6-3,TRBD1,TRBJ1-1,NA,CASSYTQGAPEAFF,TGTGCCAGCAGTTATACACAGGGGGCCCCTGAAGCTTTCTTT
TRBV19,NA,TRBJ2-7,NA,CASSIGGSEQYF,TGTGCCAGTAGTATAGGAGGTTCCGAGCAGTACTTC
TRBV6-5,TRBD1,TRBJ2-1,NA,CATLRDREQFF,TGTGCCACCCTCCGGGACAGGGAGCAGTTCTTC
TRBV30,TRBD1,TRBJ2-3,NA,CAWSSPDRPDTQYF,TGTGCCTGGAGTTCCCCGGACAGGCCGGATACGCAGTATTTT
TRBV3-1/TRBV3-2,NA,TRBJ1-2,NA,CASSQGYRFYGYTF,TGTGCCAGCAGCCAAGGGTACAGATTCTATGGCTACACCTTC
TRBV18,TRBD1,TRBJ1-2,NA,CASSPARDSGYTF,TGTGCCAGCTCACCCGCACGGGACAGTGGCTACACCTTC
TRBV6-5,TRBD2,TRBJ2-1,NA,CASSSLAGGNEQFF,TGTGCCAGCAGTTCGCTAGCGGGAGGCAATGAGCAGTTCTTC
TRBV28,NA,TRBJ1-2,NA,CASSFPLGQRSGYTF,TGTGCCAGCAGTTTCCCTCTTGGACAGAGGTCTGGCTACACCTTC
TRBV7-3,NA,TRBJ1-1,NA,CASSSREGAEAFF,TGTGCCAGCAGCTCAAGAGAAGGAGCTGAAGCTTTCTTT
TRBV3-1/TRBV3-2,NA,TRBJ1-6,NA,CASSQDEHSPLHF,TGTGCCAGCAGCCAAGATGAGCACTCACCCCTCCACTTT
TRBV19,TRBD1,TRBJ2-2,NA,CASKEAGGITGELFF,TGTGCCAGTAAGGAAGCAGGGGGTATCACCGGGGAGCTGTTTTTT
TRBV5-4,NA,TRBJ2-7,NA,CASSLGSGDSYEQYF,TGTGCCAGCAGCTTGGGTTCAGGGGATTCCTACGAGCAGTACTTC
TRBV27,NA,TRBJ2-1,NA,CASRTGVNEQFF,TGTGCCAGCAGGACAGGTGTAAATGAGCAGTTCTTC
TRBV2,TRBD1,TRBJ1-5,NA,CASSADRAGNQPQHF,TGTGCCAGCAGTGCGGACAGGGCAGGGAATCAGCCCCAGCATTTT
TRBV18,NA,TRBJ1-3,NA,CASSPSGLGNTIYF,TGTGCCAGCTCACCGTCGGGTCTGGGAAACACCATATATTTT
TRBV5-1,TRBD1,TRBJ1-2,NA,CASSSGTGGYGYTF,TGCGCCAGCAGCTCCGGGACAGGGGGCTATGGCTACACCTTC
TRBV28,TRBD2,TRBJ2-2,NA,CASSLNPTSVPGELFF,TGTGCCAGCAGTTTAAATCCCACTAGCGTTCCCGGGGAGCTGTTTTTT
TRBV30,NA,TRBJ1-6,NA,CAWSVDMAVSPLHF,TGTGCCTGGAGTGTGGACATGGCCGTTTCACCCCTCCACTTT
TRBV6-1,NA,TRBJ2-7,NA,CASSETVYEQYF,TGTGCCAGCAGTGAAACAGTCTACGAGCAGTACTTC
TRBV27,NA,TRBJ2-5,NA,CASSSSPGTFQETQYF,TGTGCCAGCAGTTCCTCCCCCGGGACATTCCAAGAGACCCAGTACTTC
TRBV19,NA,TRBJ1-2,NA,CASSIDRNTNYGYTF,TGTGCCAGTAGTATAGACAGAAATACTAACTATGGCTACACCTTC
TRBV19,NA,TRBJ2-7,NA,CASSIGVYRSSYEQYF,TGTGCCAGTAGTATAGGCGTTTACCGGAGCTCCTACGAGCAGTACTTC
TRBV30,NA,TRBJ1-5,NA,CAWSYRVDQPQHF,TGTGCCTGGAGTTACAGGGTCGATCAGCCCCAGCATTTT
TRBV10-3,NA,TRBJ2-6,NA,CAIRPATGAGANVLTF,TGTGCCATCAGACCGGCAACGGGGGCTGGGGCCAACGTCCTGACTTTC
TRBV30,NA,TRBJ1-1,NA,CACDGRGTEAFF,TGTGCCTGCGACGGAAGGGGCACTGAAGCTTTCTTT
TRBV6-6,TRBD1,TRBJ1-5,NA,CASGWTGGNQPQHF,TGTGCCAGCGGCTGGACAGGGGGCAATCAGCCCCAGCATTTT
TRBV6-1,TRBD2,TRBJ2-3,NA,CASSEVPGTSALDTQYF,TGTGCCAGCAGTGAAGTACCCGGGACTAGCGCTCTAGATACGCAGTATTTT
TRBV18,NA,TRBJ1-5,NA,CASSPQNQPQHF,TGTGCCAGCTCACCTCAGAATCAGCCCCAGCATTTT
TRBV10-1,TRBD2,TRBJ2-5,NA,CASRTHTSSGRYQETQYF,TGCGCCAGCAGAACCCACACCTCTAGCGGACGATACCAAGAGACCCAGTACTTC
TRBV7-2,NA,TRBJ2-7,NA,CASSGPNSYEQYF,TGTGCCAGCAGCGGGCCGAATTCCTACGAGCAGTACTTC
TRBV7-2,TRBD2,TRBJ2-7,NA,CASSLFPSGNALLDF,TGTGCCAGCAGCTTGTTTCCTAGCGGGAATGCTCTACTGGACTTC
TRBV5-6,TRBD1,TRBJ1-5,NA,CASSLMGQGRYSNQPQHF,TGTGCCAGCAGCTTGATGGGACAGGGAAGATATAGCAATCAGCCCCAGCATTTT
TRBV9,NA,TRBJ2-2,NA,CASSVVPEAGELFF,TGTGCCAGCAGCGTAGTACCGGAGGCCGGGGAGCTGTTTTTT
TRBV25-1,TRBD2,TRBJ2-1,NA,CASSEFAGDHNEQFF,TGTGCCAGCAGTGAATTTGCGGGAGACCACAATGAGCAGTTCTTC